One T cell receptor beta chain is described in this entry. Its cognate antigen is unknown. This sample is drawn from a study of shared clonotypes between healthy human individuals. Overall study context: Each donor had three CD4 naive, three CD4 memory, two CD8 naive and one CD8 memory plate. Overall study findings and caveats: As a rule, naive subsets had a larger estimated richness than memory subsets. There were few donors, and this limited the genetic and exposure-history diversity represented.

Replicate PCRs from sorted subsets contained approximately 190 ng DNA, which is some 29,000 T cell genomes. The data were produced by immunoSEQ multiplex PCR, yet TCRdb's version contains in-frame clones alone and is incomplete. The sample has about 1 million clones, about 76% seen once. The V and J ends lost 2 bases and 4 bases respectively, with 20 bases between them. Germline lookup yields CDR1 SGHTA and CDR2 FQGNSA. There are 18 residues in the CDR3. The clonotype comes from a man younger than 30 in good health. This chain joins TRBV7-2 and TRBJ2-2; D is perhaps TRBD2 (7 bases). The sequencing sample was made of memory CD4+ T cells sorted from blood. The subset is: CD45RA-negative fraction. CDR3 in DNA: TGTGCCAGCAGCTTATCTTGGGGGGGCCAATCGCCCACCGGGGAGCTGTTTTTT. Amino acids: CASSLSWGGQSPTGELFF. The variable domain in full, completed from reference TRBV7-2 and TRBJ2-2, reads GAGVSQSPSNKVTEKGKDVELRCDPISGHTALYWYRQSLGQGLEFLIYFQGNSAPDKSGLPSDRFSAERTGGSVSTLTIQRTQQEDSAVYLCASSLSWGGQSPTGELFFGEGSRLTVL.